This T cell receptor beta chain emerged from a study of early T cells in non-severe SARS-CoV-2 infection. At the level of the study: The input, bulk RNA from unsorted whole blood, was sequenced, and chains were unpaired.

This CDR3 is 15 amino acids long. CDR1 is LNHNV and CDR2 is YYDKDF in the germline V gene (reference sequence). Trimming pared 2 bases from V and 3 bases from J, leaving 11 bases between. Individually, cDNA molecules had unique molecular identifiers attached to them. A single record per CDR3 protein comes from TCRdb applying MiXCR to the 5' RACE reads. The sample records 100,000 to 150,000 distinct CDR3 sequences, 15% being singletons. This receptor was obtained from an adult who was a healthcare worker with PCR-confirmed SARS-CoV-2 infection or an uninfected control (not recorded which). The chain is built from TRBV15 and TRBJ1-5, with D maybe TRBD1 (5 bases). The specimen was whole blood. CDR3 loop: CATSRPPGTNQPQHF. DNA for the CDR3: TGTGCCACCAGCAGACCCCCAGGGACCAATCAGCCCCAGCATTTT.